This is a list of T cell receptor beta chains from one sample in a study of cytomegalovirus exposure and HLA in healthy donors. The protocol was immunoSEQ multiplex PCR, while the TCRdb copy is restricted to in-frame clones and leaves out a portion. The data hold about 200,000 clones, with around 79% observed a single time. Material: PBMCs. The receptors stem from a girl under 18 in good health and CMV-seropositive. Both conserved end residues are part of each CDR3. D genes are given only for firm matches. Clone sizes are given selectively: once, few, many, or a class where the clone is expanded.

>TRBV19|-|TRBD2|TRBJ2-7
TGTGCCAGTAGTATAGATCTCTCGGCGGGGGCCTACGAGCAGTACTTC
CASSIDLSAGAYEQYF
>TRBV28|-|-|TRBJ1-3
TGTGCCAGCCGTGAGGGCCTTGGAAACACCATATATTTT
CASREGLGNTIYF
>TRBV4-3|-|-|TRBJ2-7
TGCGCCAGCAGCCCCCAAGGGGAAGGGGTACCCTACGAGCAGTACTTC
CASSPQGEGVPYEQYF
>TRBV2|-|TRBD2|TRBJ2-1
TGTGCCAGCCTCGGGACTAGCAATGAGCAGTTCTTC
CASLGTSNEQFF
>TRBV14|few|-|TRBJ2-1
TGTGCCAGCAGCCAAGATTGGCTAGCTTCAGTCGATGAGCAGTTCTTC
CASSQDWLASVDEQFF
>TRBV10-1|once|-|TRBJ1-6
TGCGCCAGCAGCTTAACAGGGCCACCCCTCCACTTT
CASSLTGPPLHF
>TRBV28|-|-|TRBJ2-7
TGTGCCAGCAATGGAGGTAGCTACGAGCAGTACTTC
CASNGGSYEQYF
>TRBV7-6|-|-|TRBJ1-1
TGTGCCAGCAGCTTACAATCCCAAACCCACCTAACTGAAGCTTTCTTT
CASSLQSQTHLTEAFF
>TRBV12-5|-|TRBD1|TRBJ1-5
TGTGCTAGTGGTTTGGGTGGGCAGGGGGCTCAGCCCCAGCATTTT
CASGLGGQGAQPQHF
>TRBV14|-|-|TRBJ1-2
TGTGCCAGCAGCCCTCAGGGTTTACTCTACACCTTC
CASSPQGLLYTF
>TRBV18|-|-|TRBJ1-5
TGTGCCAGCTCACCACGAACGGATCAGCCCCAGCATTTT
CASSPRTDQPQHF
>TRBV9|-|TRBD1|TRBJ1-1
TGTGCCAGCAGCGTTGAGCCGACAGGGGTCTCCGAAGCTTTCTTT
CASSVEPTGVSEAFF
>TRBV20-1|-|-|TRBJ2-7
TGCAGTGCTAGAGGCGTTTTCGAGCAGTACTTC
CSARGVFEQYF
>TRBV4-3|-|TRBD1|TRBJ1-1
TGCGCCAGCAGCCGGACAGGGATCACTGAAGCTTTCTTT
CASSRTGITEAFF
>TRBV10-3|-|-|TRBJ2-3
TGTGCCATCAGTGCCAGCCGGGGGTCCACAGATACGCAGTATTTT
CAISASRGSTDTQYF
>TRBV10-3|few|-|TRBJ2-3
TGTGCCATCAGTGATGGGGGGATCACAGATACGCAGTATTTT
CAISDGGITDTQYF
>TRBV28|-|TRBD1|TRBJ2-7
TGTGCCAGCAGTTGGGGACAGGGTTCCTTCTACGAGCAGTACTTC
CASSWGQGSFYEQYF
>TRBV27|-|-|TRBJ1-4
TGTGCCAGCAGTCCAGGGTCGGGTGAAAAACTGTTTTTT
CASSPGSGEKLFF
>TRBV5-4|-|TRBD1|TRBJ1-1
TGTGCCAGCAGCTTCCGGGGACAGACTATGAACACTGAAGCTTTCTTT
CASSFRGQTMNTEAFF
>TRBV7-9|-|TRBD2|TRBJ2-1
TGTGCCAGCAGCTCGAACCTCATTATGACTAGCGACTCCTACAATGAGCAGTTCTTC
CASSSNLIMTSDSYNEQFF
>TRBV25-1|-|-|TRBJ2-5
TGTGCCAGCAGTGAGAAGGCGGGACAAGAGACCCAGTACTTC
CASSEKAGQETQYF
>TRBV6-6|-|-|TRBJ2-3
TGTGCCAGCAGTACCGGACAGAAGGGCACAGATACGCAGTATTTT
CASSTGQKGTDTQYF
>TRBV29-1|-|-|TRBJ1-2
TGCAGCGGGAGGGACGGATCAAAGGATGGCTACACCTTC
CSGRDGSKDGYTF
>TRBV29-1|-|-|TRBJ1-2
TGCAGCGTTGACAGGAATGGCTACACCTTC
CSVDRNGYTF
>TRBV2|-|TRBD1|TRBJ2-2
TGTGCCAGCAGTGCCTTACAGGGGAGCACCGGGGAGCTGTTTTTT
CASSALQGSTGELFF
>TRBV5-6|-|-|TRBJ1-6
TGTGCCAGCAGCCTGGGACTCTCGGGGCCCCTCCACTTT
CASSLGLSGPLHF
>TRBV2|-|TRBD1|TRBJ2-7
TGTGCCAGCAGGGGGGGACAGGGCTTGTCCTACGAGCAGTACTTC
CASRGGQGLSYEQYF
>TRBV7-9|-|TRBD1|TRBJ1-2
TGTGCCAGCAGCAATACAGGGGGAGGTTATGGCTACACCTTC
CASSNTGGGYGYTF
>TRBV18|few|TRBD1|TRBJ2-2
TGTGCCAGCTCACCTTGGACAGGGTACACCGGGGAGCTGTTTTTT
CASSPWTGYTGELFF
>TRBV4-3|-|-|TRBJ1-6
TGCGCCAGCAGCCAAGATCCGGGTCTGAGCTCCTATAATTCACCCCTCCACTTT
CASSQDPGLSSYNSPLHF
>TRBV5-1|-|TRBD2|TRBJ2-2
TGCGCCAGCAGCTTGAGGGCGGGGGCGAACACCGGGGAGCTGTTTTTT
CASSLRAGANTGELFF
>TRBV6-1|-|-|TRBJ2-7
TGTGCCAGCAGTGCCACCCGGACAGACCTCGGTCCCTTC
CASSATRTDLGPF
>TRBV29-1|-|-|TRBJ2-7
TGCAGCGTCCCTGTCCGAGGGGAGCAGTACTTC
CSVPVRGEQYF
>TRBV12-5|-|-|TRBJ2-5
TGTGCTAGTGTTTCCGGGATACTACCAGAGACCCAGTACTTC
CASVSGILPETQYF
>TRBV29-1|few|-|TRBJ2-4
TGCAGCGTTGAAGTGGGAGCGGGAAACATTCAGTACTTC
CSVEVGAGNIQYF
>TRBV12-5|-|TRBD2|TRBJ2-3
TGTGCTAGTCACCGCCCTAGCGGGGCATCAGATACGCAGTATTTT
CASHRPSGASDTQYF
>TRBV6-5|-|-|TRBJ1-2
TGTGCCAGCAGTTACTTAGGAGGGGTTGGCTACACCTTC
CASSYLGGVGYTF
>TRBV2|-|TRBD2|TRBJ2-7
TGTGCCAGCAGTACTAGCGGGGGGACCTACGAGCAGTACTTC
CASSTSGGTYEQYF
>TRBV6-5|-|-|TRBJ1-1
TGTGCCAGCAGTTACTCGTGGCAGGGGATCACTGAAGCTTTCTTT
CASSYSWQGITEAFF
>TRBV6-1|-|-|TRBJ2-7
TGTGCCAGCAGTGAAAGGCTAAGAACAGGGGGGGTTCCCTACGAGCAGTACTTC
CASSERLRTGGVPYEQYF
>TRBV5-1|-|-|TRBJ2-7
TGCGCCAGCAGTTATGGCGGGGTCTCCTACGAGCAGTACTTC
CASSYGGVSYEQYF
>TRBV6-5|-|-|TRBJ2-7
TGTGCCAGCAGTTATCCGGGGGGCCTGATGGGCGAGCAGTACTTC
CASSYPGGLMGEQYF
>TRBV10-2|-|-|TRBJ2-1
TGCGCCAGCCAAGGCCGGGGTCTCTCCTACAATGAGCAGTTCTTC
CASQGRGLSYNEQFF
>TRBV2|-|-|TRBJ1-2
TGTGCCGGATTCAGACAGATAAACTATGGCTACACCTTC
CAGFRQINYGYTF
>TRBV25-1|-|-|TRBJ2-3
TGTGCCAGCAGTCCGGAGGCCCGCACAGATACGCAGTATTTT
CASSPEARTDTQYF
>TRBV30|-|-|TRBJ1-2
TGTGCCTGGAGAAGTAGCGGGCGTTCCTATGGCTACACCTTC
CAWRSSGRSYGYTF
>TRBV25-1|-|-|TRBJ2-7
TGTGCCAGCAGTGTAACCGGGACACCGTCCTACGAGCAGTACTTC
CASSVTGTPSYEQYF
>TRBV30|-|TRBD1|TRBJ1-2
TGTGCCTGGAGTGTAGGGGACAGGGGTTTTAACTATGGCTACACCTTC
CAWSVGDRGFNYGYTF
>TRBV11-2|-|-|TRBJ1-4
TGTGCCAGCAGCTTTGAACAGGGATCTAATGAAAAACTGTTTTTT
CASSFEQGSNEKLFF
>TRBV27|-|-|TRBJ2-1
TGTGCCAGCAGTTTAGGCATCAATGAGCAGTTCTTC
CASSLGINEQFF
>TRBV2|-|-|TRBJ1-6
TGTGCCAGCAGTGTTGGGCAGGGTGACTATAATTCACCCCTCCACTTT
CASSVGQGDYNSPLHF
>TRBV6-5|few|-|TRBJ1-2
TGTGCCAGCAGTTACTCGAGCAGGGGCCATATAGGCTACACCTTC
CASSYSSRGHIGYTF